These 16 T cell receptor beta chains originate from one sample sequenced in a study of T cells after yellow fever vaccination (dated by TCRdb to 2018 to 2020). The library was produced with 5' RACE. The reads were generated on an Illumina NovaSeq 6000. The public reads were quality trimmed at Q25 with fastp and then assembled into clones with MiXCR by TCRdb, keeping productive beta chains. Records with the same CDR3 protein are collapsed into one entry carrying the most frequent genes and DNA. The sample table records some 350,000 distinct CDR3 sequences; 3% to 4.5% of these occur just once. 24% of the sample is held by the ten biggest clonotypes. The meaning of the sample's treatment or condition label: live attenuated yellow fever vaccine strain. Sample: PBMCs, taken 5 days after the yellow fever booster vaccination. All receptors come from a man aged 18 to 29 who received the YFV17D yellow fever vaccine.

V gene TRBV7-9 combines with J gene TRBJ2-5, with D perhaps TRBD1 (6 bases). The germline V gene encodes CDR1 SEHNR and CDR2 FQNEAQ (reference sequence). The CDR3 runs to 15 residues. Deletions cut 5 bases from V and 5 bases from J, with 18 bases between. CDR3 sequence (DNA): TGTGCCAGCAGCACTGACAGGACGATGTGGGAGACCCAGTACTTC. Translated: CASSTDRTMWETQYF.

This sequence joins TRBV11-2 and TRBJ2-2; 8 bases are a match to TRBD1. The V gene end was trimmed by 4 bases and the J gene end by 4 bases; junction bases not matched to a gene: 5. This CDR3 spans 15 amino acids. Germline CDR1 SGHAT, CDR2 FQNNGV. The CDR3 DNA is TGTGCCAGCAGCTGGACAACAGGGGGCACCGGGGAGCTGTTTTTT. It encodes CASSWTTGGTGELFF.

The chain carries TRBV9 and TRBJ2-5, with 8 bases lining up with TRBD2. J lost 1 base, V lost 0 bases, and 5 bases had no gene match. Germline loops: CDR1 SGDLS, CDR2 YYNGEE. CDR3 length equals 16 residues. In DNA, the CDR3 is TGTGCCAGCAGCGTAGCTACGGGGGGGGTCCAAGAGACCCAGTACTTC. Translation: CASSVATGGVQETQYF.

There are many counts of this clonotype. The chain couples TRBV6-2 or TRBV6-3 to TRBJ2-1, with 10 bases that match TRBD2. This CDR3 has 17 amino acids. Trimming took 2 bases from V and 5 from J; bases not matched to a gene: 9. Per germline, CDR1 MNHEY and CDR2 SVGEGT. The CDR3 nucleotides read TGTGCCAGCAGTTACCTCCAGCGGGGGGGCCCGAACAATGAGCAGTTCTTC. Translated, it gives CASSYLQRGGPNNEQFF.

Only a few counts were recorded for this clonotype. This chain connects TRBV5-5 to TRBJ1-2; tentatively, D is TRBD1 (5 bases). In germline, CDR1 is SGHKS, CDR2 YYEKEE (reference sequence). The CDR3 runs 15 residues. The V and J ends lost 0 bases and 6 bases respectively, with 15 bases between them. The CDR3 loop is CASSLVPGNPNGYTF. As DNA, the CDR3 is TGTGCCAGCAGCTTGGTCCCAGGGAACCCAAATGGCTACACCTTC.

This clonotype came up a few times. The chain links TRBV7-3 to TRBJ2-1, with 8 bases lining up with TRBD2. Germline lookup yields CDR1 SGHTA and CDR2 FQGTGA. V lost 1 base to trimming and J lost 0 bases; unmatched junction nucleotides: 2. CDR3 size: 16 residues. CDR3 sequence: CASSLMAGGSYNEQFF. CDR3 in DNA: TGTGCCAGCAGCTTAATGGCGGGGGGCTCCTACAATGAGCAGTTCTTC. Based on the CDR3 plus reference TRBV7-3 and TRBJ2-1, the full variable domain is GAGVSQTPSNKVTEKGKYVELRCDPISGHTALYWYRQSLGQGPEFLIYFQGTGAADDSGLPNDRFFAVRPEGSVSTLKIQRTERGDSAVYLCASSLMAGGSYNEQFFGPGTRLTVL.

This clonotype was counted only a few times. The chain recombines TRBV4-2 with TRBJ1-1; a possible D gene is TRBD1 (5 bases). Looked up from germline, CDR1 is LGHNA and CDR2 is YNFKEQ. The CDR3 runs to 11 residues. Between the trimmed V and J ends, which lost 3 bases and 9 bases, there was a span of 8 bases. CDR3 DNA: TGTGCCAGCAGCCACGGGACGAAAGCTTTCTTT. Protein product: CASSHGTKAFF.

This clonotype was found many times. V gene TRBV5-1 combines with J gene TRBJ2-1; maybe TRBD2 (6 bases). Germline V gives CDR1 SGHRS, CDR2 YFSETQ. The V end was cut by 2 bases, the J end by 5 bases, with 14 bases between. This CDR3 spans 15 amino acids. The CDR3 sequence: CASSLGRRSNNEQFF. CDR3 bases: TGCGCCAGCAGCTTAGGGAGGAGGTCAAACAATGAGCAGTTCTTC.

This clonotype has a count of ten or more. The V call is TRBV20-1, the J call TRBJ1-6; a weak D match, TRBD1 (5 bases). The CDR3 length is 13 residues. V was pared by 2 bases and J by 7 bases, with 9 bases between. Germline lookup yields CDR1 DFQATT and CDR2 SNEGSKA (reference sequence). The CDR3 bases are TGCAGTGCTAGACAGGGAGGGAATTCACCCCTCCACTTT. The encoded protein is CSARQGGNSPLHF.

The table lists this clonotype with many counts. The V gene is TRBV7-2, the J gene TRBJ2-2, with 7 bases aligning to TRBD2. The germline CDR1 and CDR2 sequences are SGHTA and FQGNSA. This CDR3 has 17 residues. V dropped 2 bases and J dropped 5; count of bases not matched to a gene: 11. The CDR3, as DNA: TGTGCCAGCAGCTTATATCCAGGACTAGATGGGACCGGGGAGCTGTTTTTT. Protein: CASSLYPGLDGTGELFF.

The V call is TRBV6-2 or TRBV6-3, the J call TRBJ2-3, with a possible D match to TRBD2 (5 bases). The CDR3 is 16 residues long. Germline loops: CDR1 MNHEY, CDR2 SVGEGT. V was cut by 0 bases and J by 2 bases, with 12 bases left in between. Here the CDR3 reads CASSYSILANTDTQYF. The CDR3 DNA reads TGTGCCAGCAGTTACTCTATCTTAGCGAACACAGATACGCAGTATTTT.

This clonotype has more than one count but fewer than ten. The CDR3 nucleotides read TGCAGTGCTGGTACGTTCTACGAGCAGTACTTC. Translating it yields CSAGTFYEQYF. The chain is built from TRBV20-1 and TRBJ2-7, with no clear D. This CDR3 is built from 11 residues. The ends were cut back, 5 bases at V and 3 bases at J, with 8 bases in the middle. Germline assignment: CDR1 DFQATT and CDR2 SNEGSKA (reference sequence).

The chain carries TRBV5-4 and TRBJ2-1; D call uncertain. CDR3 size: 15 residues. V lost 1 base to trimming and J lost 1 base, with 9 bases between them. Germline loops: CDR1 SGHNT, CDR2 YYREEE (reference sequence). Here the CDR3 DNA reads TGTGCCAGCAGCTTGAGTCAGGTGTCCTACAATGAGCAGTTCTTC. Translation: CASSLSQVSYNEQFF.

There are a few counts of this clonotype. CDR3 coding DNA: TGCAGCGTTGTGGGGGGGGCTGAAGCTTTCTTT. Protein sequence: CSVVGGAEAFF. This chain connects TRBV29-1 to TRBJ1-1; the D gene is possibly TRBD1 (5 bases). Trimming removed 4 bases at V and 6 bases at J, with 9 bases between. Germline CDR1 reads SQVTM; CDR2 reads ANQGSEA. The CDR3 consists of 11 residues.

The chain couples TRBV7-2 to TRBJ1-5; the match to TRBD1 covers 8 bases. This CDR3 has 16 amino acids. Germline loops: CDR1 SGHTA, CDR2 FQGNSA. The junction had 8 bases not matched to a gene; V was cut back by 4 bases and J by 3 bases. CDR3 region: CASSSTTGGFNQPQHF. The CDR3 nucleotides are TGTGCCAGCAGCTCAACTACAGGGGGGTTCAATCAGCCCCAGCATTTT.

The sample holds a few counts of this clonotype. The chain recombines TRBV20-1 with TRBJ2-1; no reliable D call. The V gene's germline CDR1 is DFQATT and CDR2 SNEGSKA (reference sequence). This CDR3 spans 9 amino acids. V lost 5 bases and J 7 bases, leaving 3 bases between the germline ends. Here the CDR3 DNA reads TGCAGTGCTGGAAATGAGCAGTTCTTC. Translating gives CSAGNEQFF.